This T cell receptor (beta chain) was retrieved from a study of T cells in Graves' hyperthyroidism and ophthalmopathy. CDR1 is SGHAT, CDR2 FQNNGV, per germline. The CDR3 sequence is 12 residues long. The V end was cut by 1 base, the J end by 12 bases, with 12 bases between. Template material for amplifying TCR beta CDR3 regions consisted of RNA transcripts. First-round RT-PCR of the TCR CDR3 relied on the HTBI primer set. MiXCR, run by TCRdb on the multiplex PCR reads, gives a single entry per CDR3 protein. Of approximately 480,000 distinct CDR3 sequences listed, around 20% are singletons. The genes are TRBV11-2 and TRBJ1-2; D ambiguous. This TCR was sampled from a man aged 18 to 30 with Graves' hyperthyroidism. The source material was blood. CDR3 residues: CASSLGAFENTF. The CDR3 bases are TGTGCCAGCAGCTTAGGGGCATTCGAGAACACCTTC.